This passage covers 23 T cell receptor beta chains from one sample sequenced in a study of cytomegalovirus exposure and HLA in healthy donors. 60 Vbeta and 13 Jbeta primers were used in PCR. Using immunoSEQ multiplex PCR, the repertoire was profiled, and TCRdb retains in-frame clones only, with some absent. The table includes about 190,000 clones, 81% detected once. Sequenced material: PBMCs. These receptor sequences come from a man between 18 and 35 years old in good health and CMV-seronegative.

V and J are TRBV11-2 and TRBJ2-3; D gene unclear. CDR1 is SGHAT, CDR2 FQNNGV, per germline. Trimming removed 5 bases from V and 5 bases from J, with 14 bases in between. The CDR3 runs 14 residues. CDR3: CASSHRSTRDTQYF. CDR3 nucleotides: TGTGCCAGCAGCCACCGGAGTACCCGAGATACGCAGTATTTT. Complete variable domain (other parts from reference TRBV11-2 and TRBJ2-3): EAGVAQSPRYKIIEKRQSVAFWCNPISGHATLYWYQQILGQGPKLLIQFQNNGVVDDSQLPKDRFSAERLKGVDSTLKIQPAKLEDSAVYLCASSHRSTRDTQYFGPGTRLTVL.

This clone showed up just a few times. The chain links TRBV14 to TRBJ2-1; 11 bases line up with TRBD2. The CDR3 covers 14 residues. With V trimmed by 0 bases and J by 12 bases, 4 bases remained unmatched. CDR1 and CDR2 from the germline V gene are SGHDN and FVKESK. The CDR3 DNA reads TGTGCCAGCAGCCAAGACACTAGCGGGGGACGGCAGTTCTTC. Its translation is CASSQDTSGGRQFF.

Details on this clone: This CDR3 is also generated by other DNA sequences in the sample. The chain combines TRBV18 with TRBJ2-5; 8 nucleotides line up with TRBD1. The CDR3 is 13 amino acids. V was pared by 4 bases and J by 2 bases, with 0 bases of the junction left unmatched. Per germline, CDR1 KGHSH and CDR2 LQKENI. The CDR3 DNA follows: TGTGCCAGCTCACGGGACAGGCAAGAGACCCAGTACTTC. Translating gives CASSRDRQETQYF.

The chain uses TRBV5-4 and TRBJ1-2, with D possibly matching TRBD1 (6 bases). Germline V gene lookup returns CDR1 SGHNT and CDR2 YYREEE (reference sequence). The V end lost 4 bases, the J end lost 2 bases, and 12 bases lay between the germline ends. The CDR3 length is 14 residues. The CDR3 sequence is CASSRTGPNYGYTF. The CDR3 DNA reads TGTGCCAGCAGCCGCACAGGGCCAAACTATGGCTACACCTTC.

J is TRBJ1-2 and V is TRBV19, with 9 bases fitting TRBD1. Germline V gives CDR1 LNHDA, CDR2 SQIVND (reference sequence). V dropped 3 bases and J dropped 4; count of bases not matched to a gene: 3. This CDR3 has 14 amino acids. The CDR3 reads CASSITGGLYGYTF. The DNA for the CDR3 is TGTGCCAGTAGTATCACAGGGGGCCTCTATGGCTACACCTTC.

CDR3 protein: CASRTGPGYQPQHF. DNA for the CDR3: TGTGCCAGCAGGACAGGTCCAGGGTATCAGCCCCAGCATTTT. The chain recombines TRBV28 with TRBJ1-5; D might be TRBD1 (6 bases). Germline lookup yields CDR1 MDHEN and CDR2 SYDVKM. The CDR3 is 14 amino acids. V shed 6 bases and J shed 5 bases, with 14 bases lying between them.

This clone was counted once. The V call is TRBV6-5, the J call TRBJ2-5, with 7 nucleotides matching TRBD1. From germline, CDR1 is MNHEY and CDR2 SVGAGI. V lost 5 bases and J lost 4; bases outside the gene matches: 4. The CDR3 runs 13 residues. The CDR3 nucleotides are TGTGCCAGCAGTCGGGACAGTCGAGAGACCCAGTACTTC. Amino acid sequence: CASSRDSRETQYF.

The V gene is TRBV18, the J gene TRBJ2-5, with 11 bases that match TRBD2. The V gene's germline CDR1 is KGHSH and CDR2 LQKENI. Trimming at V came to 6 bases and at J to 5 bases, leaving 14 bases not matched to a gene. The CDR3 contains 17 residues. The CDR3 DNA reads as TGTGCCAGCTCCACAGGGACTAGCGGTACTGGGGGCGAGACCCAGTACTTC. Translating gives CASSTGTSGTGGETQYF.

The CDR3: CASRGRQGTDTQYF. The CDR3 region has the DNA TGTGCCAGTAGGGGAAGACAGGGCACAGATACGCAGTATTTT. The gene calls are TRBV19 and TRBJ2-3; maybe TRBD1 (6 bases). In germline, CDR1 is LNHDA, CDR2 SQIVND (reference sequence). Between the trimmed V and J ends, which lost 6 bases and 1 base, there was a span of 11 bases. This CDR3 region has 14 residues.

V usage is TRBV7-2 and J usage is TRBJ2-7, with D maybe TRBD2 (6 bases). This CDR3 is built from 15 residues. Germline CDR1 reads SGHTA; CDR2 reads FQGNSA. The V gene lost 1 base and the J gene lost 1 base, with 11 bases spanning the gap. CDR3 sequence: CASSLVFRESYEQYF. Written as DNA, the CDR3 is TGTGCCAGCAGCTTAGTTTTTCGGGAGTCCTACGAGCAGTACTTC.

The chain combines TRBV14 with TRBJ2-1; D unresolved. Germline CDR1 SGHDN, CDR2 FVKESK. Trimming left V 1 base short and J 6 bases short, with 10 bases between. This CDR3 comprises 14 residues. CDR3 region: CASSQAVLSNEQFF. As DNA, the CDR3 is TGTGCCAGCAGCCAAGCTGTTTTGAGCAATGAGCAGTTCTTC.

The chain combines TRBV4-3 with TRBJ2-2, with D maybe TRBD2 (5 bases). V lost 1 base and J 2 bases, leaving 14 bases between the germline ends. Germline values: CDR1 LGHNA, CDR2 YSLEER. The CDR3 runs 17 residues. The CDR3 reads CASSQAAGNLNTGELFF. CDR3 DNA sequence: TGCGCCAGCAGCCAAGCGGCCGGGAACCTCAACACCGGGGAGCTGTTTTTT.

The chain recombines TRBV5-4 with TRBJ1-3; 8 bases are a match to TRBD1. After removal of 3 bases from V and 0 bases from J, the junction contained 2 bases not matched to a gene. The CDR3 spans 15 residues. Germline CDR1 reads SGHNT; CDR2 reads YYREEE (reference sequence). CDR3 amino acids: CASSSGQGSGNTIYF. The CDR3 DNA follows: TGTGCCAGCAGCTCCGGACAGGGCTCTGGAAACACCATATATTTT.

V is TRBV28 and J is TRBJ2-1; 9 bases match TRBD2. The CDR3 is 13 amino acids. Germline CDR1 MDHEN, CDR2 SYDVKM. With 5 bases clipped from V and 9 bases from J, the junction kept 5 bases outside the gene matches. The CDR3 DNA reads TGTGCCAGCAGTAGCGGGAGGCAGCGTGAGCAGTTCTTC. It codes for CASSSGRQREQFF.

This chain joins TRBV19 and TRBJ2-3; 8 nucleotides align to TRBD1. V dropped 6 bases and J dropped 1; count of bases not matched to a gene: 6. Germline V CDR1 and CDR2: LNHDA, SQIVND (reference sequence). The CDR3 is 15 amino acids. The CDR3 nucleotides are TGTGCCAGTAGATTTCTGACAGGGGGCACAGATACGCAGTATTTT. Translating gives CASRFLTGGTDTQYF.

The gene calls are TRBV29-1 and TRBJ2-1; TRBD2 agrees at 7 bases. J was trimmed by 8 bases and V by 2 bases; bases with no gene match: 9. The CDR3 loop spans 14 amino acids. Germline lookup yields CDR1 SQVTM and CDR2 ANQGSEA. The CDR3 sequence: CSVEKGGRVDEQFF. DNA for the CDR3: TGCAGCGTTGAAAAGGGCGGGAGAGTTGATGAGCAGTTCTTC.

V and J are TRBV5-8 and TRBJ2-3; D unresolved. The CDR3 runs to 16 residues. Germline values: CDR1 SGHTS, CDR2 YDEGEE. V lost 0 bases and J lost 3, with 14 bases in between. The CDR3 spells CASSLAVQVSTDTQYF. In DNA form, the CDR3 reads TGTGCCAGCAGCTTGGCGGTTCAGGTTTCTACAGATACGCAGTATTTT.

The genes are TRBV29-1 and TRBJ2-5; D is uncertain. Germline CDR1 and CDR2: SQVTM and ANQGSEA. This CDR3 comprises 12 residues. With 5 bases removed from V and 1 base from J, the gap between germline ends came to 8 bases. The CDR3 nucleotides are TGCAGCGTTCGGGTACGCCAAGAGACCCAGTACTTC. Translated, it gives CSVRVRQETQYF.

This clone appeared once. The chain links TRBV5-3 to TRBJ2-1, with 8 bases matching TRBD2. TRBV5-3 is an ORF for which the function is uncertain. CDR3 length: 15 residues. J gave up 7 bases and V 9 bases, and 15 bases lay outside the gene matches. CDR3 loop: CATPESGRATNEQFF. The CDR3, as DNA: TGTGCCACCCCGGAGTCCGGGAGGGCCACGAATGAGCAGTTCTTC.

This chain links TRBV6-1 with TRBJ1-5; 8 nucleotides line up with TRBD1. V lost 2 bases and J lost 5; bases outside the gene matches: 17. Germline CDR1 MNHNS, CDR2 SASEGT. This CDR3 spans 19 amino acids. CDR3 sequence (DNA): TGTGCCAGCAGTGAATACTTAGTGGGGCAGGGGGCTTCCTATCAGCCCCAGCATTTT. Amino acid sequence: CASSEYLVGQGASYQPQHF.

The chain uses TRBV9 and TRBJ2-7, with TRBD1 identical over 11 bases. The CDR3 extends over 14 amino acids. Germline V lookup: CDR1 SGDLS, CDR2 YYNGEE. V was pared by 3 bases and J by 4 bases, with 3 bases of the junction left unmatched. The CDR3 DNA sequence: TGTGCCAGCAGCGAGGGGACAGGGGGATACGAGCAGTACTTC. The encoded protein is CASSEGTGGYEQYF.

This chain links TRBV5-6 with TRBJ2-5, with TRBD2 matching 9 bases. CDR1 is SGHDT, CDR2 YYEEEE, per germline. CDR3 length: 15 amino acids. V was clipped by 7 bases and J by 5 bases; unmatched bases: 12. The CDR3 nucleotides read TGTGCCAGCCATGAGGCTAGCGGGGTTGGTGAGACCCAGTACTTC. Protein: CASHEASGVGETQYF.

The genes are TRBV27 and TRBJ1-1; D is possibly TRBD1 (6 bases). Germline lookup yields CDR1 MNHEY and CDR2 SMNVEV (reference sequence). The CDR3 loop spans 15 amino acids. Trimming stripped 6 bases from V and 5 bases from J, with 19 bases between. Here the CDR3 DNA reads TGTGCCAGCAGAGGAGGGGGGGCGTTAGAAACTGAAGCTTTCTTT. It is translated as CASRGGGALETEAFF.